These 19 T cell receptor beta chains came from one sample sequenced in a study of blood T cells in healthy people across ages. A sample-barcoded 5' primer and a J-beta primer mix were used in a second PCR of roughly 6 to 11 cycles. TCRdb independently ran MiXCR on the 5' RACE reads; one entry per CDR3 protein. The data hold about 970,000 distinct CDR3 sequences, with roughly 47% observed a single time. Sequenced: blood. These TCRs come from an older woman in good health.

CDR3: CASSLKRSLAGAPNEQFF. The CDR3 coding sequence is TGTGCCAGCAGCTTAAAACGGAGCCTAGCGGGAGCCCCCAATGAGCAGTTCTTC. V usage is TRBV7-9 and J usage is TRBJ2-1; 10 nucleotides agree with TRBD2. The V gene's germline CDR1 is SEHNR and CDR2 FQNEAQ (reference sequence). Germline trimming cut 2 bases from V and 6 bases from J; bases unmatched to any gene: 13. The CDR3 runs to 18 residues.

CDR3 coding DNA: TGCAGCGTTGAAATACTCGGCAAGGGGCTAAGAGAGACCCAGTACTTC. Its protein product is CSVEILGKGLRETQYF. The chain employs TRBV29-1 and TRBJ2-5; possible D gene TRBD1, 5 bases. Per the germline V gene, CDR1 is SQVTM and CDR2 is ANQGSEA. Trimming took 2 bases from V and 4 from J, leaving 20 bases between them. This CDR3 spans 16 amino acids. Looking up the rest from reference TRBV29-1 and TRBJ2-5 gives the full variable domain: SAVISQKPSRDICQRGTSLTIQCQVDSQVTMMFWYRQQPGQSLTLIATANQGSEATYESGFVIDKFPISRPNLTFSTLTVSNMSPEDSSIYLCSVEILGKGLRETQYFGPGTRLLVL.

This clonotype was seen only once. The V gene is TRBV27, the J gene TRBJ2-7; 7 nucleotides align to TRBD2. Germline-derived CDR1 and CDR2 are MNHEY and SMNVEV (reference sequence). V dropped 6 bases and J dropped 2; count of bases not matched to a gene: 10. CDR3 length: 15 residues. The CDR3 DNA reads TGTGCCAGCAGGATAGCGGGTGTACCGCCCTACGAGCAGTACTTC. Its protein is CASRIAGVPPYEQYF.

V usage is TRBV29-1 and J usage is TRBJ2-3, with a tentative D call TRBD2 (6 bases). Germline CDR1 SQVTM, CDR2 ANQGSEA. This CDR3 region has 13 residues. Trimming shortened V by 4 bases and J by 0 bases, and 8 bases separated the two germline ends. CDR3: CSVGGVSTDTQYF. CDR3 coding DNA: TGCAGCGTTGGGGGGGTTAGCACAGATACGCAGTATTTT.

This clonotype has just a few counts. This chain connects TRBV4-1 to TRBJ2-3; D might be TRBD1 or TRBD2, each matching 6 bases. The CDR3 has 16 amino acids. Germline V gives CDR1 MGHRA, CDR2 YSYEKL. V lost 4 bases and J 1 base, leaving 15 bases between the germline ends. The CDR3 loop is CASSPGVGEGTDTQYF. CDR3 DNA: TGCGCCAGCAGCCCAGGGGTAGGGGAGGGCACAGATACGCAGTATTTT.

This clonotype showed up just a few times. The chain is built from TRBV20-1 and TRBJ2-5; D not certain. The CDR3 is 13 residues long. Between the trimmed V and J ends, which lost 6 bases and 4 bases, there was a span of 15 bases. Per germline, CDR1 DFQATT and CDR2 SNEGSKA (reference sequence). DNA for the CDR3: TGCAGTGCAACGCACCCGGGCGGAGAGACCCAGTACTTC. This gives the protein CSATHPGGETQYF.

On this clonotype itself: This may stem from a read error, because a much larger clone lies one nucleotide away. The chain carries TRBV30 and TRBJ1-2, with TRBD1 as a possible D gene (5 bases). The CDR3 consists of 12 residues. V was pared by 8 bases and J by 3 bases, with 13 bases between. The germline V gene has CDR1 GTSNPN and CDR2 SVGIG (reference sequence). DNA for the CDR3: TGTGCCGGGGAACCGGGACACTATGGCTACACCTTC. It encodes CAGEPGHYGYTF.

This chain joins TRBV5-8 and TRBJ1-5, with TRBD1 matching over 11 bases. J lost 0 bases, V lost 3 bases, and 8 bases had no gene match. The germline gives CDR1 SGHTS, CDR2 YDEGEE. The CDR3 has 18 residues. As DNA, the CDR3 is TGTGCCAGCAGCTCCGGACAGGGGGCATGGGGTAGCAATCAGCCCCAGCATTTT. Its protein product is CASSSGQGAWGSNQPQHF.

The rearrangement uses TRBV20-1 and TRBJ2-1; TRBD2 matches at 8 bases. J lost 4 bases, V lost 3 bases, and 8 bases had no gene match. The CDR3 loop spans 15 amino acids. Germline V gene lookup returns CDR1 DFQATT and CDR2 SNEGSKA (reference sequence). The CDR3 DNA sequence: TGCAGTGCTAGGAAATTAGCGGGAAATTACAATGAGCAGTTCTTC. The encoded protein is CSARKLAGNYNEQFF.

The rearrangement joins TRBV7-9 to TRBJ1-1; TRBD1 matches 7 bases. Losses at the gene ends were 9 bases for V and 0 bases for J; bases not matched to a gene: 10. Germline V gives CDR1 SEHNR, CDR2 FQNEAQ (reference sequence). The CDR3 is made up of 15 amino acids. The CDR3 reads CASMTGSGLNTEAFF. The CDR3 coding sequence is TGTGCCAGTATGACAGGGTCAGGGTTGAACACTGAAGCTTTCTTT.

Turning to this clonotype: This CDR3 is missing its conserved last phenylalanine or tryptophan, likely due to a read error. The CDR3 spells CASRLAGSYEQYL. CDR3 nucleotide sequence: TGTGCCAGCAGGCTAGCGGGGTCCTACGAGCAGTACTTA. The gene calls are TRBV3-1 and TRBJ2-7; TRBD2 matches at 9 bases. Unmatched junction bases numbered 1, after V lost 6 bases and J lost 1 base. The CDR3 is 13 residues long. Germline CDR1 is LGHDT and CDR2 is YNNKEL (reference sequence).

The chain carries TRBV18 and TRBJ1-2, with D uncertain. The CDR3 loop spans 14 amino acids. With 3 bases removed from V and 0 bases from J, the gap between germline ends came to 8 bases. Per germline, CDR1 KGHSH and CDR2 LQKENI. In nucleotides, the CDR3 is TGTGCCAGCTCACCCCAAGGATCTAACTATGGCTACACCTTC. Translating gives CASSPQGSNYGYTF.

The chain employs TRBV4-1 and TRBJ2-6; D remains unclear. Between the trimmed V and J ends, which lost 0 bases and 1 base, there was a span of 22 bases. The CDR3 consists of 21 residues. The germline V gene encodes CDR1 MGHRA and CDR2 YSYEKL. CDR3 sequence (DNA): TGCGCCAGCAGCCAAGATAGGTATAGGTCACAAGTTGGGTCTGGGGCCAACGTCCTGACTTTC. It translates to CASSQDRYRSQVGSGANVLTF.

This clonotype was counted only a few times. The genes are TRBV6-5 and TRBJ2-3, with 9 bases aligning to TRBD2. In germline, CDR1 is MNHEY, CDR2 SVGAGI. CDR3 length: 13 residues. Written as DNA, the CDR3 is TGTGCTTCCGCGGGAGGGGGAGCAGATACGCAGTATTTT. Translation gives CASAGGGADTQYF.

The J gene is TRBJ1-1, the V gene TRBV27; D unresolved. The length of the CDR3 is 15 residues. Germline V gene sequence: CDR1 MNHEY, CDR2 SMNVEV (reference sequence). Trimming took 3 bases from V and 2 from J, leaving 13 bases between them. The CDR3 DNA follows: TGTGCCAGCAGTTTTTCTGGCAGAATTAACACTGAAGCTTTCTTT. Residues: CASSFSGRINTEAFF.

The V gene is TRBV12-3 or TRBV12-4, the J gene TRBJ1-2, with TRBD1 identical over 10 bases. This CDR3 contains 15 residues. The ends lost 6 bases at V and 4 bases at J; junction bases unmatched: 8. The CDR3 bases are TGTGCCAGCAGGAGTCGACAGGGGGCGACCTATGGCTACACCTTC. Translated, it gives CASRSRQGATYGYTF.

The chain carries TRBV5-1 and TRBJ2-3, with 11 bases that match TRBD2. V dropped 0 bases and J dropped 1; count of bases not matched to a gene: 4. In germline, CDR1 is SGHRS, CDR2 YFSETQ. The CDR3 contains 17 residues. CDR3 residues: CASSLGLAGYGTDTQYF. For the CDR3, the DNA is TGCGCCAGCAGCTTGGGACTAGCGGGGTATGGCACAGATACGCAGTATTTT. The whole variable domain, remainder taken from reference TRBV5-1 and TRBJ2-3, is KAGVTQTPRYLIKTRGQQVTLSCSPISGHRSVSWYQQTPGQGLQFLFEYFSETQRNKGNFPGRFSGRQFSNSRSEMNVSTLELGDSALYLCASSLGLAGYGTDTQYFGPGTRLTVL.

The chain carries TRBV28 and TRBJ1-6; no clear D. Per germline, CDR1 MDHEN and CDR2 SYDVKM. Trimming shortened V by 3 bases and J by 10 bases, and 13 bases separated the two germline ends. The CDR3 covers 14 residues. The CDR3 bases are TGTGCCAGCAGTTTCGGTCGTACGGAGTCACCCCTCCACTTT. The encoded protein is CASSFGRTESPLHF.

A word on this clonotype: The germline gene is not matched at one end of the junction; a read error may be the cause. This sequence joins TRBV20-1 and TRBJ2-4; D is ambiguous. The CDR3 contains 12 residues. Germline V lookup: CDR1 DFQATT, CDR2 SNEGSKA (reference sequence). The CDR3 DNA reads TGCAGGGCTAGAGCTTCTCTAGACATTCAGTACTTC. This encodes CRARASLDIQYF.